The clone carrying this TCR beta chain appeared a few times. Its antigen is not identified. This CDR3 is built from 12 residues. Germline V CDR1 and CDR2: SEHNR, FQNEAQ (reference sequence). Trimming removed 5 bases from V and 5 bases from J, with 8 bases in between. Using its own MiXCR run on the 5' RACE reads, TCRdb lists one record per CDR3 protein. The table shows 200,000 to 250,000 distinct CDR3 sequences, with 5.5% to 7% occurring only once. The sample comes from a study of identical twins. Findings of the study overall: Weaker excess sharing between twins was seen in beta out-of-frame sequences. For cord blood, abundant beta clonotypes had fewer insertions, unlike memory repertoires, which showed none.

These data were also filed under a second study, of yellow fever vaccine responses in identical twins. That report notes: Twin vaccine T cell responses reportedly seemed partly convergent, partly personalized.

This clonotype was sampled from a young woman in good health. The rearrangement uses TRBV7-9 and TRBJ2-3; no clear D. The specimen was memory (CD45RO+) T cells sorted from blood. The CDR3 DNA follows: TGTGCCAGCAGCCGCCTGTTAGATACGCAGTATTTT. Protein sequence: CASSRLLDTQYF.